Each of the 14 T cell receptor beta chains below was sequenced from the same sample in a study of radiotherapy plus CTLA-4 blockade in lung cancer. The data were produced by immunoSEQ multiplex PCR, yet TCRdb's version contains in-frame clones alone and is incomplete. The sample lists 40,000 to 55,000 clones; roughly 90% were seen once. Material: peripheral blood, obtained from a patient treated with radiotherapy plus ipilimumab. The receptors derive from a human donor with non-small cell lung cancer that progressed on radiotherapy plus ipilimumab. Some clones in this sample may be carry-over from other donors' samples.

The rearrangement uses TRBV18 and TRBJ2-5, with a possible D match to TRBD1 (6 bases). This CDR3 region has 15 residues. Germline V gene sequence: CDR1 KGHSH, CDR2 LQKENI. Trimming removed 3 bases at V and 4 bases at J, with 15 bases between. CDR3 loop: CASSPRQDGGETQYF. CDR3 nucleotides: TGTGCCAGCTCACCGCGACAGGATGGGGGAGAGACCCAGTACTTC. The variable domain in full, completed from reference TRBV18 and TRBJ2-5, reads NAGVMQNPRHLVRRRGQEARLRCSPMKGHSHVYWYRQLPEEGLKFMVYLQKENIIDESGMPKERFSAEFPKEGPSILRIQQVVRGDSAAYFCASSPRQDGGETQYFGPGTRLLVL.

V gene TRBV11-2 combines with J gene TRBJ2-7, with D possibly TRBD2 on 5 matching bases. The V gene lost 3 bases and the J gene lost 9 bases, with 12 bases spanning the gap. Germline values: CDR1 SGHAT, CDR2 FQNNGV. The CDR3 is 12 amino acids. The CDR3 region is CASSFWGEGQYF. DNA of the CDR3: TGTGCCAGCAGCTTCTGGGGAGAGGGGCAGTACTTC.

V and J are TRBV5-1 and TRBJ2-3, with 7 bases that match TRBD2. Germline V gene sequence: CDR1 SGHRS, CDR2 YFSETQ. Trimming at V came to 0 bases and at J to 0 bases, leaving 1 base not matched to a gene. The CDR3 is 15 residues long. CDR3 in DNA: TGCGCCAGCAGCTTGGGACTAGCTAGCACAGATACGCAGTATTTT. Protein: CASSLGLASTDTQYF.

The genes are TRBV15 and TRBJ2-1; TRBD2 matches 11 bases. The V gene end was trimmed by 3 bases and the J gene end by 4 bases; junction bases not matched to a gene: 8. The CDR3 length is 17 residues. Germline V gives CDR1 LNHNV, CDR2 YYDKDF (reference sequence). Written as DNA, the CDR3 is TGTGCCACCAGCAGTCCGCCCGGGACTAGCGGATACAATGAGCAGTTCTTC. It encodes CATSSPPGTSGYNEQFF.

The chain joins TRBV14 to TRBJ2-4; no reliable D call. CDR3 length equals 14 residues. V was pared by 3 bases and J by 0 bases, with 6 bases between. Per the germline V gene, CDR1 is SGHDN and CDR2 is FVKESK. CDR3 region: CASSHRLAKNIQYF. Here the CDR3 DNA reads TGTGCCAGCAGCCATCGACTAGCCAAAAACATTCAGTACTTC.

The sample holds one count of this clone. The V and J genes are TRBV29-1 and TRBJ1-2; D gene uncertain. This CDR3 contains 12 residues. V was pared by 5 bases and J by 2 bases, with 9 bases between. Germline lookup yields CDR1 SQVTM and CDR2 ANQGSEA. CDR3 protein: CSVSTGNYGYTF. DNA for the CDR3: TGCAGCGTTTCGACTGGGAACTATGGCTACACCTTC. The whole variable domain, filled in from reference TRBV29-1 and TRBJ1-2, reads SAVISQKPSRDICQRGTSLTIQCQVDSQVTMMFWYRQQPGQSLTLIATANQGSEATYESGFVIDKFPISRPNLTFSTLTVSNMSPEDSSIYLCSVSTGNYGYTFGSGTRLTVV.

This clone was picked up a small number of times. The V and J genes are TRBV18 and TRBJ2-7, with D maybe TRBD1 (5 bases). The CDR3 spans 12 residues. The ends were cut back, 1 base at V and 5 bases at J, with 6 bases in the middle. From germline, CDR1 is KGHSH and CDR2 LQKENI. CDR3 DNA: TGTGCCAGCTCACCACAGGGGAACGAGCAGTACTTC. Residues: CASSPQGNEQYF.

V usage is TRBV27 and J usage is TRBJ2-3; maybe TRBD2 (5 bases). The CDR3 consists of 13 residues. Trimming took off 6 bases at V and 4 bases at J, with 11 bases between the two ends. Per the germline V gene, CDR1 is MNHEY and CDR2 is SMNVEV (reference sequence). CDR3 loop: CASRLGVADTQYF. CDR3 DNA: TGTGCCAGCAGACTAGGTGTTGCAGATACGCAGTATTTT.

The chain uses TRBV9 and TRBJ1-2; the D gene is possibly TRBD1 (5 bases). The CDR3 sequence is 13 residues long. V was clipped by 7 bases and J by 4 bases, with 14 bases between them. From germline, CDR1 is SGDLS and CDR2 YYNGEE. CDR3 protein: CASGGGAVYGYTF. CDR3 DNA sequence: TGTGCCAGCGGGGGAGGGGCAGTCTATGGCTACACCTTC.

The CDR3 DNA is TGTGCCAGCAGGGGACTGCCTGCGGATACGCAGTATTTT. It yields the protein CASRGLPADTQYF. The V gene is TRBV5-6, the J gene TRBJ2-3; perhaps TRBD2 as D (6 bases). Deletions cut 5 bases from V and 6 bases from J, with 13 bases between. This CDR3 spans 13 amino acids. Germline V CDR1 and CDR2: SGHDT, YYEEEE.

In nucleotides, the CDR3 is TGTGCCAGCAGTTCTATACAGGGAAGAAACACCATATATTTT. Residues: CASSSIQGRNTIYF. This chain uses TRBV27 with TRBJ1-3; a weak D match, TRBD1 (6 bases). This CDR3 spans 14 amino acids. V lost 4 bases to trimming and J lost 5 bases, with 12 bases between them. CDR1 MNHEY and CDR2 SMNVEV come from the germline V gene (reference sequence).

This rearrangement joins TRBV5-1 to TRBJ2-7; 8 positions agree with TRBD1. The CDR3 contains 15 residues. V lost 4 bases and J lost 2; bases outside the gene matches: 8. The germline V gene encodes CDR1 SGHRS and CDR2 YFSETQ. This CDR3 reads CASSNPSGGPYEQYF. DNA for the CDR3: TGCGCCAGCAGCAACCCTTCAGGGGGCCCCTACGAGCAGTACTTC.

The chain is built from TRBV5-1 and TRBJ2-2; TRBD1 matches at 7 bases. CDR3 length: 14 residues. J lost 5 bases, V lost 2 bases, and 3 bases had no gene match. Germline lookup yields CDR1 SGHRS and CDR2 YFSETQ. CDR3 DNA: TGCGCCAGCAGCTTTCAACAGGGGACCGGGGAGCTGTTTTTT. Amino acid sequence: CASSFQQGTGELFF. The full variable domain, completed using reference TRBV5-1 and TRBJ2-2, is KAGVTQTPRYLIKTRGQQVTLSCSPISGHRSVSWYQQTPGQGLQFLFEYFSETQRNKGNFPGRFSGRQFSNSRSEMNVSTLELGDSALYLCASSFQQGTGELFFGEGSRLTVL.

The rearrangement uses TRBV2 and TRBJ1-6; a weak D match, TRBD1 (5 bases). Trimming shortened V by 7 bases and J by 13 bases, and 17 bases separated the two germline ends. The V gene's germline CDR1 is SNHLY and CDR2 FYNNEI. The length of the CDR3 is 13 residues. CDR3 region: CASKYDSANPLHF. CDR3 coding DNA: TGTGCCAGCAAGTATGACAGCGCAAATCCCCTCCACTTT.